A selection of T cell receptor beta chains follows, all from one sample in a study of blood T cell repertoires in COVID-19. The data were produced by immunoSEQ multiplex PCR, yet TCRdb's version contains in-frame clones alone and is incomplete. This sample carries approximately 210,000 clones, under 90% of them seen once, and the ten largest clones take about 3.9%. The sequencing input was peripheral blood. Source of these receptors: a woman older than 75 with acute or convalescent COVID-19. Both conserved end residues are part of each CDR3. D genes are given only for firm matches. A row's size may be missing; if present it is once, few, many or a size class.

TRBJ1-4 TRBD1 once TRBV5-1 CASSAGQLNEKLFF TGCGCCAGCAGCGCGGGACAGCTAAATGAAAAACTGTTTTTT
TRBJ1-6 . . TRBV14 CASSQETDSSPLHF TGTGCCAGCAGCCAAGAAACAGATTCTTCACCCCTCCACTTT
TRBJ2-7 . . TRBV5-4 CASSLGAGRGSSEQYF TGTGCCAGCAGCTTGGGGGCGGGCCGGGGATCTAGCGAGCAGTACTTC
TRBJ2-2 . . TRBV6-5 CASSYSMGQDTGELFF TGTGCCAGCAGTTACTCGATGGGGCAGGACACCGGGGAGCTGTTTTTT
TRBJ1-1 TRBD1 . TRBV13 CASSSLSRDRAGTEAFF TGTGCCAGCAGCTCACTGTCCCGGGACAGGGCTGGCACTGAAGCTTTCTTT
TRBJ1-5 . . TRBV2 CASIMDQGLNQPQHF TGTGCCAGCATAATGGACCAGGGGTTGAATCAGCCCCAGCATTTT
TRBJ2-7 TRBD1 . TRBV7-6 CASSVDRGPYEQYF TGTGCCAGCAGCGTAGACAGGGGGCCTTACGAGCAGTACTTC
TRBJ2-7 . . TRBV28 CASSLVRVYEQYF TGTGCCAGCAGTTTAGTCAGGGTCTACGAGCAGTACTTC
TRBJ1-5 TRBD1 . TRBV4-1 CASSQAGTGVQPQHF TGCGCCAGCAGCCAAGCCGGGACAGGGGTTCAGCCCCAGCATTTT
TRBJ1-2 . . TRBV6-5 CASIERGGLSGYTF TGTGCCAGCATCGAGAGGGGGGGGCTGAGTGGCTACACCTTC
TRBJ1-1 . few TRBV3-1/TRBV3-2 CASSQQAATEAFF TGTGCCAGCAGCCAACAGGCCGCCACTGAAGCTTTCTTT
TRBJ2-3 TRBD1 . TRBV2 CASSRDRGTDTQYF TGTGCCAGCAGCCGGGACAGGGGCACAGATACGCAGTATTTT
TRBJ2-2 TRBD1 once TRBV7-2 CASSLDVPGGNTGELFF TGTGCCAGCAGCTTAGACGTCCCAGGGGGGAACACCGGGGAGCTGTTTTTT
TRBJ1-1 . . TRBV6-5 CASRRSRDTEAFF TGTGCCAGCAGACGATCCAGGGACACTGAAGCTTTCTTT
TRBJ2-5 . . TRBV24-1 CATAPADSYQETQYF TGTGCCACCGCTCCAGCGGACAGCTACCAAGAGACCCAGTACTTC